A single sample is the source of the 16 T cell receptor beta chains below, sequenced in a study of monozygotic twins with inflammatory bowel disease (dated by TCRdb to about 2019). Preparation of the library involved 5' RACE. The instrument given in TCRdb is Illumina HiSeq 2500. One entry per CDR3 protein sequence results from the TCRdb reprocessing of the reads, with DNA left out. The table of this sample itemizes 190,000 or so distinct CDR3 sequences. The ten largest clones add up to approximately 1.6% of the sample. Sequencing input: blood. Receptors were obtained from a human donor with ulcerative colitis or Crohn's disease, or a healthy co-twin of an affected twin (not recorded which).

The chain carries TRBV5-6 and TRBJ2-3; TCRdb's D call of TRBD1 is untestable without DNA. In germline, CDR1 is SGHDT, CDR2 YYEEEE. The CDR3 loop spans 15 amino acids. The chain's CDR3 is CASSVQGLGTDTQYF.

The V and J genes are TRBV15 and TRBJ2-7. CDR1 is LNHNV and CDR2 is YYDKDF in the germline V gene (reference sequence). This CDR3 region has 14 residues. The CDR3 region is CATSIDGERREQYF.

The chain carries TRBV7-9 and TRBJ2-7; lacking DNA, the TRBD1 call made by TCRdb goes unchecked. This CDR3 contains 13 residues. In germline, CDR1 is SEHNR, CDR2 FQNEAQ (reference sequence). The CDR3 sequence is CASSYGVGTEQYF.

The CDR3 spells CASRVGGGSETEAFF. The rearrangement uses TRBV5-1 and TRBJ1-1. The CDR3 extends over 15 amino acids. Germline V gene lookup returns CDR1 SGHRS and CDR2 YFSETQ.

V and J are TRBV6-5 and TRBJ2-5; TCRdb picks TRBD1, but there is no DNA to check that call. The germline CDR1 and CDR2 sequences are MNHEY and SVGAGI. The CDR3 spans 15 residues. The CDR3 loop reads CASSYSSGGQETQYF.

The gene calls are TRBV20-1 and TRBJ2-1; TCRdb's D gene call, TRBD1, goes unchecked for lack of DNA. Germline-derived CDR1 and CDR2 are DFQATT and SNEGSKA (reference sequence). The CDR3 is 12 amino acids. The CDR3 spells CSAPDRANEQFF.

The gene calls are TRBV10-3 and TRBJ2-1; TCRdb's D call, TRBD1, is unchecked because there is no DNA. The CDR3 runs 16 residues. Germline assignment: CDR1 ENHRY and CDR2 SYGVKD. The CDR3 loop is CAIRNAPGAPVDEQFF.

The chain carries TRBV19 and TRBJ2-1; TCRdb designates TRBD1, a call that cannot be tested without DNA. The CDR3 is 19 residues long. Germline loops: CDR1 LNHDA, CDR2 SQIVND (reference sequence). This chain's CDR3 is CASSIDPGQGAFPYNEQFF.

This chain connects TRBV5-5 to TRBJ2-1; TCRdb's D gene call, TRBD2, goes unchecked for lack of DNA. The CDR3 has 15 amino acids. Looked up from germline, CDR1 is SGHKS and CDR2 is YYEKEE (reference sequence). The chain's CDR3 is CASSLLGETYNEQFF. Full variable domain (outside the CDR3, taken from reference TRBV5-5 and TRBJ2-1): DAGVTQSPTHLIKTRGQQVTLRCSPISGHKSVSWYQQVLGQGPQFIFQYYEKEERGRGNFPDRFSARQFPNYSSELNVNALLLGDSALYLCASSLLGETYNEQFFGPGTRLTVL.

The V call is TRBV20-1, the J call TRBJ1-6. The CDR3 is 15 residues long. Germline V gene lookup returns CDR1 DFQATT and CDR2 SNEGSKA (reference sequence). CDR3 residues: CSASKDGHQGSPLHF.

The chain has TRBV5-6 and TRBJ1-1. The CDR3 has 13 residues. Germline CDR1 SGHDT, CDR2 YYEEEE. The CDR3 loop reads CASSFYDGTEAFF.

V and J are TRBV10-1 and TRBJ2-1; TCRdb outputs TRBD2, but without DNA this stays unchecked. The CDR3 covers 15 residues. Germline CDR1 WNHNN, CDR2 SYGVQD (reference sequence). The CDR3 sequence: CASSDGRASLREQFF.

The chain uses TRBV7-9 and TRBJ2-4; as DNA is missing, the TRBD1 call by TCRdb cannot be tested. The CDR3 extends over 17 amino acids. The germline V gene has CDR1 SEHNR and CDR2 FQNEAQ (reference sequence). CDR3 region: CASSSYEGARTQNIQYF.

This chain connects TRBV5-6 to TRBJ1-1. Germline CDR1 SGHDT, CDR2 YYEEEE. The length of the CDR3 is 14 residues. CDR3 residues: CASSLLSVNTEAFF.

CDR3 residues: CSARVVVSGGTSTDTQYF. V gene TRBV20-1 combines with J gene TRBJ2-3; lacking DNA, the TRBD1 call made by TCRdb goes unchecked. Looked up from germline, CDR1 is DFQATT and CDR2 is SNEGSKA (reference sequence). This CDR3 is 18 amino acids long.

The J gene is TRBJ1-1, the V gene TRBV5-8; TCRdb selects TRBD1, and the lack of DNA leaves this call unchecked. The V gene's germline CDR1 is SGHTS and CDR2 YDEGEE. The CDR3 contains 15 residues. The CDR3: CASSPQLRGGTEAFF.